The T cell receptor beta chain under discussion was sequenced for a study of beta chain features in type 1 diabetes. Study-wide findings and caveats: In every one of the four CD4+ subsets, TCRB CDR3s were moderately but significantly shorter in Type 1 diabetes patients.

As to this clone: Antigen unknown.

One heparinised blood draw averaging roughly 100 mL was given by each donor. V was clipped by 0 bases and J by 6 bases; unmatched bases: 10. The V gene's germline CDR1 is SGHAT and CDR2 FQNNGV. The CDR3 extends over 17 amino acids. Reverse transcription of all isolated RNA meant that expressed TCRB transcripts were sequenced. This table comes from immunoSEQ multiplex PCR, and its TCRdb copy is limited to in-frame clones, with some not included. The sample consists of 100,000 to 150,000 clones, roughly a sixth of them appearing once. The source of this sequence is a man aged 18 to 29 with type 1 diabetes. The gene calls are TRBV11-2 and TRBJ2-1; 8 bases match TRBD1. The sample consisted of central memory CD4+ T cells from blood. The CDR3 reads CASSLDIGQGGSNEQFF. The CDR3 coding sequence is TGTGCCAGCAGCTTAGATATAGGACAGGGTGGAAGCAATGAGCAGTTCTTC.